This TCR beta chain was recorded in a study of OX40 agonist ivuxolimab in advanced cancers. The study, taken as a whole, reports: At doses 0.1 to 3.0 mg/kg, CD4+ and CD8+ clones expanded.

As for this clone: Its specificity is not known.

Clones were sequenced by immunoSEQ multiplex PCR, and TCRdb holds only the in-frame ones, with some missing. The sample has under 20,000 clones, about 77% seen once. The starting material was CD4+ or CD8+ T cells sorted from blood, obtained in a trial of the OX40 agonist ivuxolimab. The TCR sequence derives from an adult with an advanced solid tumor such as melanoma, head and neck, liver or kidney cancer.

Here the CDR3 DNA reads TGTGCCAGCAGCGTAACCCCGAGTTGGGGGGAGGATGGCTACACCTTC. Translated: CASSVTPSWGEDGYTF. V and J are TRBV9 and TRBJ1-2; maybe TRBD1 (5 bases). Germline V gene data show CDR1 as SGDLS and CDR2 as YYNGEE. This CDR3 region has 16 residues. V lost 1 base, J lost 6 bases, and 19 bases lay in between. Drawing the rest from reference TRBV9 and TRBJ1-2, the complete variable domain is DSGVTQTPKHLITATGQRVTLRCSPRSGDLSVYWYQQSLDQGLQFLIQYYNGEERAKGNILERFSAQQFPDLHSELNLSSLELGDSALYFCASSVTPSWGEDGYTFGSGTRLTVV.